This T cell receptor beta chain was captured by sequencing in a study of PD-1 blockade in classical Hodgkin lymphoma. With respect to this clone: What it binds is not known.

Sequenced by immunoSEQ multiplex PCR; TCRdb stores in-frame clones only, minus some. This table holds fewer than 30,000 clones, roughly 80% found once. The CDR3 length is 15 residues. With 4 bases clipped from V and 2 bases from J, the junction kept 4 bases outside the gene matches. The germline V gene has CDR1 SGDLS and CDR2 YYNGEE. Time point defined: cycle 4 day 1 (C4D1), after around six weeks of nivolumab. Each patient experienced a relapse that followed autologous stem cell transplantation, and brentuximab vedotin exposure varied. CD4+ T cells were purified from thawed PBMCs by negative selection. Overall study results and limits: Reports described newly diagnosed patients as having lower baseline TCR diversity than healthy donors. No one has yet defined what causes the repertoire differences, which may be disease activity or prior therapy. In CD4+ cells, TCR diversity went up significantly by C4D1, but in CD8+ cells it did not. Anyone who began nivolumab under 1 year after ASCT was excluded.

The receptor was derived from a human donor with classical Hodgkin lymphoma. The sample here was CD4+ T cells from blood, taken before the fourth cycle of nivolumab. This chain connects TRBV9 to TRBJ2-1; 9 bases align to TRBD2. The CDR3 loop is CASSIGTSPYNEQFF. For the CDR3, the DNA is TGTGCCAGCAGCATCGGGACTAGCCCCTACAATGAGCAGTTCTTC. The full variable domain, with the rest looked up from reference TRBV9 and TRBJ2-1, is DSGVTQTPKHLITATGQRVTLRCSPRSGDLSVYWYQQSLDQGLQFLIQYYNGEERAKGNILERFSAQQFPDLHSELNLSSLELGDSALYFCASSIGTSPYNEQFFGPGTRLTVL.